Below are 30 T cell receptor beta chains sequenced from a single sample in a study of cytomegalovirus exposure and HLA in healthy donors. PCR primers comprised 60 Vbeta and 13 Jbeta primers. Sequenced by immunoSEQ multiplex PCR; TCRdb stores in-frame clones only, minus some. The sample has approximately 150,000 clones; approximately 65% are singletons. Source material: PBMCs. These receptors were taken from a woman aged 55-69 years in good health and CMV-seronegative.

This chain links TRBV7-2 with TRBJ2-5; no clear D. Trimming stripped 5 bases from V and 5 bases from J, with 15 bases between. CDR1 SGHTA and CDR2 FQGNSA come from the germline V gene. CDR3 length equals 14 residues. CDR3 DNA sequence: TGTGCCAGCAGCCCCCCCGGCCTGGAGGAGACCCAGTACTTC. It is translated as CASSPPGLEETQYF.

The chain has TRBV5-5 and TRBJ2-3, with 11 positions matching TRBD2. The J segment lost 6 bases and the V segment lost 4 bases, leaving 10 bases of the junction unmatched. The CDR3 loop spans 16 amino acids. Looked up from germline, CDR1 is SGHKS and CDR2 is YYEKEE (reference sequence). The DNA of the CDR3 is TGTGCCAGCAGCACCCCACTAGCGGGGGCAGGGGATACGCAGTATTTT. Encoded protein: CASSTPLAGAGDTQYF.

The chain has TRBV13 and TRBJ2-7; 9 positions match TRBD2. The CDR3 totals 15 residues. From germline, CDR1 is PRHDT and CDR2 FYEKMQ (reference sequence). With V trimmed by 3 bases and J by 3 bases, 6 bases remained unmatched. The CDR3 spells CASSFAGGISYEQYF. CDR3 nucleotide sequence: TGTGCCAGCAGCTTCGCGGGGGGGATCAGCTACGAGCAGTACTTC.

The gene calls are TRBV5-1 and TRBJ1-2; 10 bases match TRBD1. V shed 1 base, J shed 8 bases, and the junction held 8 bases outside the gene matches. Per germline, CDR1 SGHRS and CDR2 YFSETQ. The CDR3 has 15 residues. The CDR3 bases are TGCGCCAGCAGCTTGCCGGGACAGGGGATGATCGGCTACACCTTC. Translation: CASSLPGQGMIGYTF. Looking up the rest from reference TRBV5-1 and TRBJ1-2 gives the full variable domain: KAGVTQTPRYLIKTRGQQVTLSCSPISGHRSVSWYQQTPGQGLQFLFEYFSETQRNKGNFPGRFSGRQFSNSRSEMNVSTLELGDSALYLCASSLPGQGMIGYTFGSGTRLTVV.

The rearrangement uses TRBV12-2 and TRBJ2-1; the table gives TRBD2 as D, unverified against the DNA. TRBV12-2 constitutes a pseudogene. The CDR3 contains 14 residues. The CDR3 loop is CASRLARGNNEQFF. The CDR3 DNA sequence: TGTGCAAGTCGCTTAGCGCGGGGGAACAATGAGCAGTTCTTC.

The chain combines TRBV28 with TRBJ2-3; 11 nucleotides align to TRBD2. CDR1 is MDHEN and CDR2 is SYDVKM in the germline V gene. The CDR3 is made up of 17 amino acids. With 7 bases clipped from V and 3 bases from J, the junction kept 12 bases outside the gene matches. CDR3 amino acids: CASMGHIAGGGTDTQYF. CDR3 DNA: TGTGCCAGCATGGGACACATAGCGGGAGGGGGAACAGATACGCAGTATTTT.

This clone was observed a few times. The chain links TRBV4-1 to TRBJ1-2; 7 nucleotides line up with TRBD1. The V and J ends lost 7 bases and 3 bases, in that order; junction bases with no gene match: 11. There are 15 residues in the CDR3. CDR1 MGHRA and CDR2 YSYEKL come from the germline V gene. The CDR3 region is CASTRGDSNYYGYTF. In DNA, the CDR3 is TGCGCCAGCACCCGCGGGGACAGCAATTACTATGGCTACACCTTC.

This chain connects TRBV11-1 to TRBJ2-4; 7 bases are shared with TRBD2. The CDR3 loop spans 16 amino acids. V lost 1 base, J lost 3 bases, and 6 bases stayed unmatched. The germline V gene has CDR1 SGHAT and CDR2 FQDESV (reference sequence). CDR3 in amino acids: CASSLEVTGGKNIQYF. As DNA, the CDR3 is TGTGCCAGCAGCTTAGAGGTTACGGGAGGCAAAAACATTCAGTACTTC.

The chain links TRBV7-8 to TRBJ2-2; TRBD2 agrees at 9 bases. The CDR3 consists of 18 residues. The germline CDR1 and CDR2 sequences are SGHVS and FQNEAQ. V gave up 1 base and J gave up 2 bases; unmatched junction bases: 8. The CDR3 protein is CASSLVSASGANTGELFF. The DNA for the CDR3 is TGTGCCAGCAGCTTAGTGTCGGCTAGCGGGGCTAACACCGGGGAGCTGTTTTTT.

This chain connects TRBV5-1 to TRBJ1-1; D ambiguous. CDR3 length equals 17 residues. CDR1 SGHRS and CDR2 YFSETQ come from the germline V gene. The germline V and J ends were trimmed by 0 bases and 1 base, with 16 bases remaining between them. CDR3 sequence (DNA): TGCGCCAGCAGCTTGGAACTGGGAGGTAGAAAGAACACTGAAGCTTTCTTT. Protein product: CASSLELGGRKNTEAFF.

The J gene is TRBJ2-7, the V gene TRBV5-6; tentatively, D is TRBD2 (5 bases). Trimming left V 2 bases short and J 2 bases short, with 14 bases between. Germline V gene data show CDR1 as SGHDT and CDR2 as YYEEEE. The CDR3 totals 15 residues. The CDR3 DNA reads TGTGCCAGCAGCTTTGGCGGGCCCGGAACCTACGAGCAGTACTTC. It encodes CASSFGGPGTYEQYF. Variable domain in full (rest from reference TRBV5-6 and TRBJ2-7): DAGVTQSPTHLIKTRGQQVTLRCSPKSGHDTVSWYQQALGQGPQFIFQYYEEEERQRGNFPDRFSGHQFPNYSSELNVNALLLGDSALYLCASSFGGPGTYEQYFGPGTRLTVT.

This chain uses TRBV19 with TRBJ1-2; TRBD1 aligns across 8 bases. The junction had 8 bases not matched to a gene; V was cut back by 8 bases and J by 3 bases. There are 14 residues in the CDR3. CDR1 LNHDA and CDR2 SQIVND come from the germline V gene (reference sequence). The CDR3 protein is CASATGGIDYGYTF. CDR3 DNA sequence: TGTGCCAGTGCAACAGGGGGAATTGACTATGGCTACACCTTC.

This clone has ten or more counts. V is TRBV18 and J is TRBJ2-3; D perhaps matches TRBD2 (6 bases). V gave up 4 bases and J gave up 4 bases, with 15 bases separating them. The CDR3 covers 15 residues. Per germline, CDR1 KGHSH and CDR2 LQKENI. The CDR3: CASSHGGTAPDTQYF. CDR3 sequence (DNA): TGTGCCAGCTCACACGGAGGGACCGCCCCAGATACGCAGTATTTT.

The chain recombines TRBV5-1 with TRBJ2-7; possibly TRBD2 for D (6 bases). CDR3 length equals 17 residues. Germline CDR1 is SGHRS and CDR2 is YFSETQ. With 3 bases removed from V and 2 bases from J, the gap between germline ends came to 21 bases. CDR3 amino acids: CASSSGRGLAQAYEQYF. The CDR3 DNA sequence: TGCGCCAGCAGCTCGGGGCGCGGGCTAGCGCAAGCCTACGAGCAGTACTTC.

CDR3 sequence: CASSLGTGPNYGYTF. The CDR3, as DNA: TGCGCCAGCAGCTTGGGGACAGGGCCGAACTATGGCTACACCTTC. The genes are TRBV5-1 and TRBJ1-2; the match to TRBD1 covers 8 bases. Germline V gene lookup returns CDR1 SGHRS and CDR2 YFSETQ. V lost 0 bases to trimming and J lost 2 bases; unmatched junction nucleotides: 3. The CDR3 loop spans 15 amino acids. The variable domain in full, with the rest retrieved from reference TRBV5-1 and TRBJ1-2, is KAGVTQTPRYLIKTRGQQVTLSCSPISGHRSVSWYQQTPGQGLQFLFEYFSETQRNKGNFPGRFSGRQFSNSRSEMNVSTLELGDSALYLCASSLGTGPNYGYTFGSGTRLTVV.

V and J are TRBV19 and TRBJ2-2, with D tentatively TRBD2 (6 bases). CDR1 is LNHDA, CDR2 SQIVND, per germline (reference sequence). The V end lost 3 bases, the J end lost 1 base, and 9 bases lay between the germline ends. The CDR3 consists of 15 residues. The CDR3 DNA is TGTGCCAGTAGTATCAAGGGACTGAACACCGGGGAGCTGTTTTTT. Its protein is CASSIKGLNTGELFF.

The chain links TRBV19 to TRBJ2-3; 7 nucleotides align to TRBD1. CDR3 length: 14 residues. V was pared by 9 bases and J by 4 bases, with 10 bases of the junction left unmatched. Germline V gene sequence: CDR1 LNHDA, CDR2 SQIVND (reference sequence). The CDR3 DNA sequence: TGTGCCAGCAGGGACAGAGGGTTTTCAGATACGCAGTATTTT. This encodes CASRDRGFSDTQYF.

Note on this clone: A read error may produce the germline difference seen at one junction end. Distinct nucleotide sequences in the sample also encode this CDR3. This chain joins TRBV7-9 and TRBJ1-1; D might be TRBD1 (5 bases). The CDR3 totals 17 residues. CDR1 is SEHNR and CDR2 is FQNEAQ in the germline V gene (reference sequence). The CDR3 DNA is TGTGCCAGCAGCTTAGGACAGCTTCGGGTCGAGAACACCGAAGCTTTCTTT. Translation gives CASSLGQLRVENTEAFF.

This clone was detected a few times. V usage is TRBV5-4 and J usage is TRBJ2-7; D might be TRBD2 (6 bases). CDR3 size: 15 residues. V lost 0 bases and J 2 bases, leaving 12 bases between the germline ends. Germline CDR1 SGHNT, CDR2 YYREEE (reference sequence). The CDR3 loop reads CASSLGGDRTYEQYF. Written as DNA, the CDR3 is TGTGCCAGCAGCTTGGGGGGGGACCGAACCTACGAGCAGTACTTC.

The genes are TRBV28 and TRBJ2-4; D may be TRBD2 (5 bases). The CDR3 is 12 residues long. Per the germline V gene, CDR1 is MDHEN and CDR2 is SYDVKM. V was cut by 5 bases and J by 9 bases, with 11 bases left in between. The CDR3 sequence is CASSQDRGIQYF. Here the CDR3 DNA reads TGTGCCAGCAGTCAGGACCGGGGCATTCAGTACTTC.

CDR3 nucleotides: TGTGCCAGCAGTTACCGGGGGGCTGGCTACACCTTC. Its translation is CASSYRGAGYTF. The chain recombines TRBV6-5 with TRBJ1-2, with TRBD1 as a possible D gene (6 bases). Germline V CDR1 and CDR2: MNHEY, SVGAGI. V dropped 2 bases and J dropped 7 bases, with 8 bases sitting between them. The CDR3 extends over 12 amino acids.

The sample holds a few counts of this clone. The genes are TRBV29-1 and TRBJ1-5, with TRBD1 matching 7 bases. The V gene end was trimmed by 2 bases and the J gene end by 0 bases; junction bases not matched to a gene: 16. The CDR3 totals 19 residues. Germline CDR1 reads SQVTM; CDR2 reads ANQGSEA. The CDR3 spells CSVEPKGQPGEDSNQPQHF. CDR3 coding DNA: TGCAGCGTTGAACCTAAGGGACAGCCAGGTGAGGATAGCAATCAGCCCCAGCATTTT.

This chain joins TRBV5-1 and TRBJ2-5; 8 bases align to TRBD1. The CDR3 runs 17 residues. The germline gives CDR1 SGHRS, CDR2 YFSETQ. V shed 0 bases, J shed 5 bases, and the junction held 12 bases outside the gene matches. The CDR3 is CASSLAGQGARLETQYF. CDR3 coding DNA: TGCGCCAGCAGCTTGGCCGGGCAGGGGGCCCGTTTGGAGACCCAGTACTTC.

This chain connects TRBV13 to TRBJ2-7; weak D call: TRBD1 (6 bases). The CDR3 has 16 amino acids. V was shortened by 5 bases and J by 2 bases, with 19 bases between the two germline ends. Germline loops: CDR1 PRHDT, CDR2 FYEKMQ (reference sequence). CDR3 sequence reads: CASSTPGAPRPYEQYF. The CDR3 DNA reads TGTGCCAGCAGCACGCCAGGGGCCCCTAGACCCTACGAGCAGTACTTC.

This clone has just a few counts. At the DNA level, this CDR3 is encoded by other sequences in the same sample as well. The chain joins TRBV28 to TRBJ2-7; D is perhaps TRBD1 (6 bases). The V end lost 6 bases, the J end lost 1 base, and 7 bases lay between the germline ends. The CDR3 spans 12 residues. The germline gives CDR1 MDHEN, CDR2 SYDVKM. The CDR3 coding sequence is TGTGCCAGCAGACAGGGATCCTACGAGCAGTACTTC. Encoded protein: CASRQGSYEQYF.

The V call is TRBV25-1, the J call TRBJ2-5, with 7 positions matching TRBD2. The CDR3 length is 11 residues. The germline V gene encodes CDR1 MGHDK and CDR2 SYGVNS. V lost 2 bases, J lost 10 bases, and 1 base stayed unmatched. CDR3 in DNA: TGTGCCAGCAGTGAAGGGGGGGGCCAGTACTTC. It translates to CASSEGGGQYF.

The chain carries TRBV7-9 and TRBJ2-1; TRBD2 might be the D (6 bases). Germline V lookup: CDR1 SEHNR, CDR2 FQNEAQ (reference sequence). CDR3 size: 19 residues. Trimming removed 3 bases from V and 0 bases from J, with 21 bases in between. The CDR3 coding sequence is TGTGCCAGCAGCTTGTATCTCGGGGGAGCCTTACTCTCCTACAATGAGCAGTTCTTC. Its translation: CASSLYLGGALLSYNEQFF.

This chain joins TRBV5-1 and TRBJ2-5, with D uncertain. Germline CDR1 and CDR2: SGHRS and YFSETQ. The length of the CDR3 is 14 residues. V lost 0 bases and J 4 bases, leaving 10 bases between the germline ends. CDR3: CASSLEVGRETQYF. The CDR3 coding sequence is TGCGCCAGCAGCTTGGAAGTTGGCAGAGAGACCCAGTACTTC. Full variable domain (remainder filled in from reference TRBV5-1 and TRBJ2-5): KAGVTQTPRYLIKTRGQQVTLSCSPISGHRSVSWYQQTPGQGLQFLFEYFSETQRNKGNFPGRFSGRQFSNSRSEMNVSTLELGDSALYLCASSLEVGRETQYFGPGTRLLVL.

V gene TRBV7-8 combines with J gene TRBJ1-5; D might be TRBD1 (5 bases). Trimming removed 4 bases from V and 9 bases from J, with 10 bases in between. Germline-derived CDR1 and CDR2 are SGHVS and FQNEAQ. This CDR3 has 12 amino acids. The CDR3: CASSYSGGPQHF. The DNA of the CDR3 is TGTGCCAGCAGCTACTCCGGGGGGCCCCAGCATTTT.

There are a few counts of this clone. The V gene is TRBV19, the J gene TRBJ2-5; TRBD1 aligns across 8 bases. Germline CDR1 LNHDA, CDR2 SQIVND (reference sequence). The length of the CDR3 is 15 residues. Trimming cost V 10 bases and J 3 bases; bases outside gene matches: 13. The CDR3 loop reads CATGHRGKGKETQYF. The CDR3, as DNA: TGTGCCACCGGGCACAGGGGGAAGGGAAAAGAGACCCAGTACTTC. The full variable domain, its missing parts supplied by reference TRBV19 and TRBJ2-5, is DGGITQSPKYLFRKEGQNVTLSCEQNLNHDAMYWYRQDPGQGLRLIYYSQIVNDFQKGDIAEGYSVSREKKESFPLTVTSAQKNPTAFYLCATGHRGKGKETQYFGPGTRLLVL.